This is a list of T cell receptor beta chains from one sample in a study of T cells in Graves' hyperthyroidism and ophthalmopathy. TCRdb reprocessed the multiplex PCR reads via MiXCR and lists one record per CDR3 protein. The data hold approximately 720,000 distinct CDR3 sequences, with roughly a sixth observed a single time. Sequenced: blood. Every receptor here comes from a woman aged 45-59 years with Graves' hyperthyroidism that later progressed to Graves' ophthalmopathy. CDR3s include the opening cysteine and the closing phenylalanine or tryptophan. The order of the fields is J gene, clone size, V gene, D gene, CDR3 DNA, CDR3 protein. A D gene is named only where the DNA matches it firmly. Expanded clones are given a class, and other clones once, few, many or no size at all.

j_call: TRBJ2-1; clone_size: NA; v_call: TRBV6-1; d_call: NA; cdr3_nt: TGTGCCAGCAGTGATGGGTATAGCTCCTACAATGAGCAGTTCTTC; cdr3_aa: CASSDGYSSYNEQFF
j_call: TRBJ2-2; clone_size: many; v_call: TRBV3-1; d_call: TRBD1; cdr3_nt: TGTGCCAGCAGGCCTCGACAGGGAATGAACACCGGGGAGCTGTTTTTT; cdr3_aa: CASRPRQGMNTGELFF
j_call: TRBJ1-1; clone_size: NA; v_call: TRBV27; d_call: TRBD1; cdr3_nt: TGTGCCAGCAGACGAAGGACAGGGTGGACTGAAGCTTTCTTT; cdr3_aa: CASRRRTGWTEAFF
j_call: TRBJ2-1; clone_size: many; v_call: TRBV3-1; d_call: TRBD2; cdr3_nt: TGTGCCAGCAGCCCCGGGACTAGCGTTTTGCTCACCTACAATGAGCAGTTCTTC; cdr3_aa: CASSPGTSVLLTYNEQFF
j_call: TRBJ1-2; clone_size: few; v_call: TRBV12-3/TRBV12-4; d_call: TRBD1; cdr3_nt: TGTGCCAGCAGTTTAAGGACAGGGGCTGACTATGGCTACACCTTC; cdr3_aa: CASSLRTGADYGYTF
j_call: TRBJ1-4; clone_size: many; v_call: TRBV3-1; d_call: NA; cdr3_nt: TGTGCCAGCAGCCAAGTAGGGGCCGGAAATGAAAAACTGTTTTTT; cdr3_aa: CASSQVGAGNEKLFF
j_call: TRBJ1-1; clone_size: many; v_call: TRBV12-3/TRBV12-4; d_call: TRBD1; cdr3_nt: TGTGCCAGCAGAACCACAGGGGAAGCTGAAGCTTTCTTT; cdr3_aa: CASRTTGEAEAFF
j_call: TRBJ1-5; clone_size: once; v_call: TRBV6-1; d_call: NA; cdr3_nt: TGTGCCAGCATGGGGTACGGCAATCAGCCCCAGCATTTT; cdr3_aa: CASMGYGNQPQHF
j_call: TRBJ2-7; clone_size: many; v_call: TRBV30; d_call: TRBD1; cdr3_nt: TGTGCCTTACGGACAGGTTTGGCCTACGAGCAGTACTTC; cdr3_aa: CALRTGLAYEQYF
j_call: TRBJ2-7; clone_size: few; v_call: TRBV12-3/TRBV12-4; d_call: NA; cdr3_nt: TGTGCCAGCAGTTGGGGAGCCGCCGAGCAGTACTTC; cdr3_aa: CASSWGAAEQYF
j_call: TRBJ1-1; clone_size: NA; v_call: TRBV24-1; d_call: NA; cdr3_nt: TGTGCCACCAGTGATTTCGAACAGGGTGAAGCTTTCTTT; cdr3_aa: CATSDFEQGEAFF
j_call: TRBJ1-1; clone_size: NA; v_call: TRBV6-1; d_call: NA; cdr3_nt: TGTGCCAGCAGTGTAGAAGTGAATACTGAAGCTTTCTTT; cdr3_aa: CASSVEVNTEAFF
j_call: TRBJ2-1; clone_size: NA; v_call: TRBV7-3; d_call: NA; cdr3_nt: TGTGCCAGCAGCTTAATAGGAAACTCCTACAATGAGCAGTTCTTC; cdr3_aa: CASSLIGNSYNEQFF
j_call: TRBJ2-7; clone_size: many; v_call: TRBV12-5; d_call: NA; cdr3_nt: TGTGCTAGTGGTTTCTGGACGGACACCTACGAGCAGTACTTC; cdr3_aa: CASGFWTDTYEQYF
j_call: TRBJ1-5; clone_size: few; v_call: TRBV20-1; d_call: NA; cdr3_nt: TGCAGTGCTAGAGTGTTTTCGGGGGGCTCTCAGCCCCAGCATTTT; cdr3_aa: CSARVFSGGSQPQHF
j_call: TRBJ1-6; clone_size: few; v_call: TRBV6-1; d_call: TRBD1; cdr3_nt: TGTGCCAGCAGTCGACAGGGGGTTACTATGTATAATTCACCCCTCCACTTT; cdr3_aa: CASSRQGVTMYNSPLHF
j_call: TRBJ2-3; clone_size: NA; v_call: TRBV7-9; d_call: NA; cdr3_nt: TGTGCCAGCAGCACTCAAAACACAGCAGATACGCAGTATTTT; cdr3_aa: CASSTQNTADTQYF
j_call: TRBJ2-7; clone_size: few; v_call: TRBV4-1; d_call: NA; cdr3_nt: TGCGCCAGCAGCCAAAGCCTGGACACGACGGAATCCTACGAGCAGTACTTC; cdr3_aa: CASSQSLDTTESYEQYF
j_call: TRBJ2-3; clone_size: few; v_call: TRBV9; d_call: NA; cdr3_nt: TGTGCCAGCAGCGTAAGTGGTCAAGTCGCAGATACGCAGTATTTT; cdr3_aa: CASSVSGQVADTQYF
j_call: TRBJ2-5; clone_size: many; v_call: TRBV20-1; d_call: TRBD2; cdr3_nt: TGCAGTGCTAGCAGCGGGGGGTTCGAGACCCAGTACTTC; cdr3_aa: CSASSGGFETQYF
j_call: TRBJ1-2; clone_size: once; v_call: TRBV10-3; d_call: NA; cdr3_nt: TGTGCCACCCACCGGGAGACCGGGATCCCCTATGGCTACACCTTC; cdr3_aa: CATHRETGIPYGYTF
j_call: TRBJ2-3; clone_size: NA; v_call: TRBV12-3/TRBV12-4; d_call: TRBD2; cdr3_nt: TGTGCCAGCAGAAAGAGCGGGGGGACGGATACGCAGTATTTT; cdr3_aa: CASRKSGGTDTQYF
j_call: TRBJ1-4; clone_size: NA; v_call: TRBV12-3/TRBV12-4; d_call: NA; cdr3_nt: TGTGCCAGCAGTTTTACCACGGGGGGGGAAAAACTGTTTTTT; cdr3_aa: CASSFTTGGEKLFF
j_call: TRBJ2-7; clone_size: few; v_call: TRBV6-2/TRBV6-3; d_call: NA; cdr3_nt: TGTGCCAGCAGTCCCCGACCCTGGGGAGCCTCCTACGAGCAGTACTTC; cdr3_aa: CASSPRPWGASYEQYF
j_call: TRBJ2-3; clone_size: NA; v_call: TRBV5-4; d_call: TRBD2; cdr3_nt: TGTGCCAGCAGCTACATACTAGCGCCAGATACGCAGTATTTT; cdr3_aa: CASSYILAPDTQYF
j_call: TRBJ1-4; clone_size: few; v_call: TRBV2; d_call: NA; cdr3_nt: TGTGCCAGCGTTGCAGAAAAACTGTTTTTT; cdr3_aa: CASVAEKLFF
j_call: TRBJ1-6; clone_size: many; v_call: TRBV12-3/TRBV12-4; d_call: TRBD1; cdr3_nt: TGTGCCAGCAGTCCGCGGACAGGGCGTATCGGGACCCTCCACTTT; cdr3_aa: CASSPRTGRIGTLHF
j_call: TRBJ2-3; clone_size: many; v_call: TRBV13; d_call: TRBD2; cdr3_nt: TGTGCCAGCAGCATATTTCGACTAGCGGGGGGCACAGATACGCAGTATTTT; cdr3_aa: CASSIFRLAGGTDTQYF